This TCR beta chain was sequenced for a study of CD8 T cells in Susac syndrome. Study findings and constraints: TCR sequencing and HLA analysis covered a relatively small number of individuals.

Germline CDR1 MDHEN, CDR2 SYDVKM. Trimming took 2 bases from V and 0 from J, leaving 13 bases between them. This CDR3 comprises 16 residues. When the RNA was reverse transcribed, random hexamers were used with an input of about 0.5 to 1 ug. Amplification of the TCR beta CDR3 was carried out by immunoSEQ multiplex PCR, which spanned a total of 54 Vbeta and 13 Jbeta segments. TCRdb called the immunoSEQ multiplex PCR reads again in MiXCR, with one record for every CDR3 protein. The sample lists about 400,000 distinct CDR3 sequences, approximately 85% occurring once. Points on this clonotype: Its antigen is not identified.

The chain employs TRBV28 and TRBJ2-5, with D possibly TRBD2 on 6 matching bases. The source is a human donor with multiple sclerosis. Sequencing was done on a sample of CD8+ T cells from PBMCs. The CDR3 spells CASSLTGEPYQETQYF. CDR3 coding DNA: TGTGCCAGCAGTTTAACGGGGGAACCGTACCAAGAGACCCAGTACTTC.